This T cell receptor (beta chain) was profiled in a study of blood T cell repertoires in COVID-19. In the authors' methods: Reference gene primer amplification gave estimated nucleated cell counts. Clones were sequenced by immunoSEQ multiplex PCR, and TCRdb holds only the in-frame ones, with some missing. V, J and clone size were drawn from that table, and D and trimming were deduced from the DNA. The table has approximately 500,000 clones, approximately 83% seen once; the top ten hold 3.2%. This CDR3 has 15 residues. The germline gives CDR1 SGDLS, CDR2 YYNGEE. The junction had 4 bases not matched to a gene; V was cut back by 3 bases and J by 7 bases. This clone was recorded a few times.

The receptor comes from a human donor in a cohort sampled during active COVID-19. The chain combines TRBV9 with TRBJ2-2; 12 bases are a match to TRBD2. Sequences were obtained from peripheral blood. The CDR3 DNA is TGTGCCAGCAGCGGGGGACTAGCGGGTAGCGGGGAGCTGTTTTTT. Translating it yields CASSGGLAGSGELFF.